This entry lists 11 T cell receptor beta chains sequenced from one sample in a study of patients and donors after allogeneic stem cell transplantation. One entry per CDR3 protein, called by TCRdb with MiXCR from the RT-PCR reads. The sample has about 200,000 distinct CDR3 sequences, roughly 38% seen once; the top ten hold around 10%. The sample consisted of blood, either unsorted or a sorted T cell fraction (not recorded which). Receptors originate from a human donor who was either an allogeneic HSCT recipient or a stem cell or donor lymphocyte infusion donor (not recorded which). It is not recorded whose cells these are; they may come from a transplant donor.

This clonotype has just one count. The chain joins TRBV20-1 to TRBJ2-7; 8 bases align to TRBD1. Per germline, CDR1 DFQATT and CDR2 SNEGSKA (reference sequence). V shed 3 bases, J shed 3 bases, and the junction held 4 bases outside the gene matches. There are 13 residues in the CDR3. Here the CDR3 DNA reads TGCAGTGCTAGGGCAGGGGGCTTCTACGAGCAGTACTTC. Translating it yields CSARAGGFYEQYF.

This clonotype was counted a few times. This chain uses TRBV4-1 with TRBJ2-1, with D uncertain. Germline V gene sequence: CDR1 MGHRA, CDR2 YSYEKL. CDR3 length: 17 residues. Trimming removed 0 bases from V and 4 bases from J, with 16 bases in between. The CDR3 coding sequence is TGCGCCAGCAGCCAAGACAGAAGGACCTCCCCGTACAATGAGCAGTTCTTC. Protein sequence: CASSQDRRTSPYNEQFF.

This clonotype was recorded a few times. V gene TRBV20-1 combines with J gene TRBJ1-4; perhaps TRBD1 as D (6 bases). Germline V gene lookup returns CDR1 DFQATT and CDR2 SNEGSKA (reference sequence). Trimming removed 0 bases at V and 8 bases at J, with 16 bases between. The CDR3 consists of 15 residues. This chain's CDR3 is CSARDQAGAGEKLFF. CDR3 DNA sequence: TGCAGTGCTAGAGATCAGGCGGGGGCAGGGGAAAAACTGTTTTTT.

The chain links TRBV28 to TRBJ1-2; D gene unclear. The CDR3 contains 12 residues. Trimming pared 5 bases from V and 8 bases from J, leaving 12 bases between. The germline gives CDR1 MDHEN, CDR2 SYDVKM. The CDR3 spells CASSAHGRGYTF. CDR3 DNA sequence: TGTGCCAGCAGTGCCCACGGACGGGGCTACACCTTC.

J is TRBJ1-1 and V is TRBV12-3 or TRBV12-4, with D maybe TRBD1 (5 bases). This CDR3 region has 13 residues. V was trimmed by 9 bases and J by 1 base, leaving 12 bases between them. CDR3: CASLWTTNTEAFF. For the CDR3, the DNA is TGTGCCAGTCTCTGGACAACGAACACTGAAGCTTTCTTT.

This clonotype was observed a few times. V is TRBV5-1 and J is TRBJ1-2; D is unresolved. Germline V lookup: CDR1 SGHRS, CDR2 YFSETQ. V was clipped by 0 bases and J by 2 bases, with 8 bases between them. The CDR3 runs to 14 residues. CDR3 sequence (DNA): TGCGCCAGCAGCTTGGGGACCGAAAACTATGGCTACACCTTC. It translates to CASSLGTENYGYTF.

This clonotype was recorded a few times. Germline is not matched at one junction end, which may reflect a read error. This chain joins TRBV5-1 and TRBJ1-2; 7 nucleotides line up with TRBD1. The CDR3 extends over 13 amino acids. Germline V gene sequence: CDR1 SGHRS, CDR2 YFSETQ. The CDR3 reads CASSRDSNYGYTF. The CDR3 coding sequence is TGTGCCAGCAGCAGGGACAGTAACTATGGCTACACCTTC.

The V call is TRBV4-1, the J call TRBJ1-1; 9 nucleotides agree with TRBD1. CDR1 and CDR2 (germline): MGHRA, YSYEKL. The V gene end was trimmed by 1 base and the J gene end by 2 bases; junction bases not matched to a gene: 11. This CDR3 comprises 18 residues. The CDR3 loop is CASSQGRDRVKVNTEAFF. In DNA form, the CDR3 reads TGCGCCAGCAGCCAAGGCAGGGACAGGGTGAAGGTAAACACTGAAGCTTTCTTT.

This chain uses TRBV27 with TRBJ2-5; 9 nucleotides agree with TRBD2. The CDR3 is 15 amino acids. The junction had 11 bases not matched to a gene; V was cut back by 7 bases and J by 5 bases. CDR1 MNHEY and CDR2 SMNVEV come from the germline V gene (reference sequence). CDR3 nucleotide sequence: TGTGCCAGCATGGGGCTAGCGGGGCGGAGGGAGACCCAGTACTTC. Amino acid sequence: CASMGLAGRRETQYF.

This clonotype has just a few counts. The chain's CDR3 is CASSLKGNIQYF. CDR3 coding DNA: TGTGCCAGCAGTTTGAAAGGAAACATTCAGTACTTC. The V call is TRBV12-3 or TRBV12-4, the J call TRBJ2-4, with D hard to call. The CDR3 has 12 amino acids. Trimming removed 3 bases from V and 6 bases from J, with 6 bases in between.

This chain links TRBV15 with TRBJ1-1; 7 bases line up with TRBD1. The CDR3 is made up of 15 amino acids. Looked up from germline, CDR1 is LNHNV and CDR2 is YYDKDF (reference sequence). After removal of 3 bases from V and 10 bases from J, the junction contained 14 bases not matched to a gene. CDR3 protein: CATSRGRDGRQGAFF. The CDR3 DNA is TGTGCCACCAGCAGGGGCCGGGACGGAAGACAGGGAGCTTTCTTT.